Below, 20 T cell receptor beta chains from the same sample are listed, as sequenced in a study of human T cells and chemical hapten exposure. TCRdb processed the RACE reads anew with MiXCR; each CDR3 protein has one entry. The sample contains more than 90,000 distinct CDR3 sequences, approximately 10% of which appear only once. This sample's time point: patch test 2, 6 weeks after DPC sensitization. Sample treatment: therapeutic diphenylcyclopropenone sensitization with weekly scalp DPC. Sequences were derived from whole blood, sampled in connection with sensitization to the hapten diphenylcyclopropenone (DPC). These receptors were taken from a middle-aged woman with alopecia areata. Some clones in this sample may be carry-over from other donors' samples.

This clonotype has only a few counts. This chain uses TRBV19 with TRBJ2-1; D gene unclear. The CDR3 contains 13 residues. Germline CDR1 LNHDA, CDR2 SQIVND (reference sequence). V lost 7 bases and J lost 6, with 13 bases in between. CDR3 residues: CASNSGLGNEQFF. CDR3 sequence (DNA): TGTGCCAGTAACTCGGGCCTAGGCAATGAGCAGTTCTTC.

At least ten counts were recorded for this clonotype. J is TRBJ2-3 and V is TRBV27; no definite D call. Germline V gene sequence: CDR1 MNHEY, CDR2 SMNVEV (reference sequence). This CDR3 spans 13 amino acids. The V end lost 2 bases, the J end lost 1 base, and 4 bases lay between the germline ends. The CDR3 region is CASSLRGTDTQYF. The DNA of the CDR3 is TGTGCCAGCAGTTTACGGGGCACAGATACGCAGTATTTT.

In its sample, this clonotype was seen a few times. The chain is built from TRBV29-1 and TRBJ2-5; no clear D. V shed 5 bases and J shed 5 bases, with 9 bases lying between them. There are 11 residues in the CDR3. CDR1 SQVTM and CDR2 ANQGSEA come from the germline V gene. This CDR3 reads CSVSYVETQYF. The CDR3 DNA reads TGCAGCGTTTCCTACGTGGAGACCCAGTACTTC. Full variable domain (outside the CDR3, taken from reference TRBV29-1 and TRBJ2-5): SAVISQKPSRDICQRGTSLTIQCQVDSQVTMMFWYRQQPGQSLTLIATANQGSEATYESGFVIDKFPISRPNLTFSTLTVSNMSPEDSSIYLCSVSYVETQYFGPGTRLLVL.

The chain combines TRBV18 with TRBJ1-5, with a weak D call TRBD1 (6 bases). The CDR3 loop spans 15 amino acids. Germline V gene sequence: CDR1 KGHSH, CDR2 LQKENI. The V end was cut by 3 bases, the J end by 2 bases, with 11 bases between. The CDR3 protein is CASSPGASRNQPQHF. The CDR3 DNA follows: TGTGCCAGCTCACCGGGGGCGAGTCGCAATCAGCCCCAGCATTTT.

The chain employs TRBV12-3 or TRBV12-4 and TRBJ2-5; 7 bases are a match to TRBD1. After removal of 6 bases from V and 3 bases from J, the junction contained 4 bases not matched to a gene. The CDR3 is made up of 13 amino acids. The DNA for the CDR3 is TGTGCCAGCAGGGGGACAGTTAAAGAGACCCAGTACTTC. Protein product: CASRGTVKETQYF.

The chain couples TRBV10-3 to TRBJ2-5; D may be TRBD1 or TRBD2 (5 bases each). The CDR3 runs 12 residues. V shed 11 bases and J shed 2 bases, with 12 bases lying between them. The germline gives CDR1 ENHRY, CDR2 SYGVKD. CDR3 nucleotide sequence: TGTGCCGCGAGAGGGGAACAAGAGACCCAGTACTTC. Translation: CAARGEQETQYF.

The chain links TRBV5-1 to TRBJ2-3; D remains ambiguous. V lost 2 bases, J lost 2 bases, and 9 bases lay in between. This CDR3 spans 14 amino acids. Germline V lookup: CDR1 SGHRS, CDR2 YFSETQ. The CDR3 is CASSLSENTDTQYF. The CDR3 nucleotides read TGCGCCAGCAGCTTATCAGAAAACACAGATACGCAGTATTTT. The variable domain in full, with the rest retrieved from reference TRBV5-1 and TRBJ2-3, is KAGVTQTPRYLIKTRGQQVTLSCSPISGHRSVSWYQQTPGQGLQFLFEYFSETQRNKGNFPGRFSGRQFSNSRSEMNVSTLELGDSALYLCASSLSENTDTQYFGPGTRLTVL.

J is TRBJ1-2 and V is TRBV6-2 or TRBV6-3, with a tentative D call TRBD1 (6 bases). V lost 6 bases and J 6 bases, leaving 17 bases between the germline ends. This CDR3 spans 14 amino acids. In germline, CDR1 is MNHEY, CDR2 SVGEGT. CDR3 sequence reads: CASRETGQKNGYTF. The CDR3 DNA sequence: TGTGCCAGCAGGGAAACTGGACAGAAGAATGGCTACACCTTC.

This clonotype came up a few times. The V gene is TRBV29-1, the J gene TRBJ2-7; 11 positions match TRBD1. Germline V gene lookup returns CDR1 SQVTM and CDR2 ANQGSEA. CDR3 length equals 14 residues. After removal of 4 bases from V and 7 bases from J, the junction contained 9 bases not matched to a gene. CDR3 sequence reads: CSVVRTGGLYEQYF. The CDR3, as DNA: TGCAGCGTTGTTAGGACAGGGGGCCTGTATGAGCAGTACTTC.

The table lists this clonotype with many counts. The rearrangement joins TRBV19 to TRBJ2-7; no clear D. The germline V gene encodes CDR1 LNHDA and CDR2 SQIVND (reference sequence). V was pared by 0 bases and J by 2 bases, with 8 bases between. This CDR3 has 14 residues. CDR3 sequence: CASSIDRQAYEQYF. CDR3 DNA: TGTGCCAGTAGTATAGATCGACAAGCCTACGAGCAGTACTTC.

CDR3 in DNA: TGTGCCAGCAGCTCTCCCTTGACTAGCTCCGGGGAGCTGTTTTTT. This sequence encodes CASSSPLTSSGELFF. The V call is TRBV7-9, the J call TRBJ2-2; the match to TRBD2 covers 7 bases. V gave up 4 bases and J gave up 6 bases; unmatched junction bases: 8. This CDR3 spans 15 amino acids. Looked up from germline, CDR1 is SEHNR and CDR2 is FQNEAQ (reference sequence).

The J gene is TRBJ2-3, the V gene TRBV12-3 or TRBV12-4; 9 positions agree with TRBD2. This CDR3 spans 16 amino acids. The V and J ends lost 6 bases and 4 bases, in that order; junction bases with no gene match: 11. The CDR3, as DNA: TGTGCCAGCAGCCCACGGATAGCGGGGGCCTCAGATACGCAGTATTTT. Amino acids: CASSPRIAGASDTQYF.

This clonotype was recorded a few times. CDR3 amino acids: CASSSLAGVGETQYF. The CDR3 bases are TGTGCCAGCAGCTCCCTAGCGGGAGTGGGCGAGACCCAGTACTTC. The J gene is TRBJ2-5, the V gene TRBV5-5; the match to TRBD2 covers 10 bases. V dropped 3 bases and J dropped 5; count of bases not matched to a gene: 7. The CDR3 has 15 residues. CDR1 and CDR2 from the germline V gene are SGHKS and YYEKEE (reference sequence).

This clonotype was picked up many times. This sequence joins TRBV7-2 and TRBJ2-1; D not resolved. The CDR3 runs to 13 residues. Deletions cut 3 bases from V and 0 bases from J, with 3 bases between. Germline CDR1 is SGHTA and CDR2 is FQGNSA. The CDR3 protein is CASSFSSYNEQFF. The CDR3 nucleotides are TGTGCCAGCAGCTTTAGCTCCTACAATGAGCAGTTCTTC.

The chain has TRBV28 and TRBJ1-2, with 7 positions matching TRBD1. V dropped 6 bases and J dropped 0; count of bases not matched to a gene: 4. This CDR3 region has 14 residues. Germline loops: CDR1 MDHEN, CDR2 SYDVKM. This CDR3 is CASRGQPTNYGYTF. The CDR3 coding sequence is TGTGCCAGCAGGGGACAGCCAACTAACTATGGCTACACCTTC.

This clonotype occurred many times. The chain links TRBV12-3 or TRBV12-4 to TRBJ1-1; D remains ambiguous. This CDR3 region has 13 residues. Trimming shortened V by 7 bases and J by 0 bases, and 9 bases separated the two germline ends. Here the CDR3 DNA reads TGTGCCAGCAACCCACAGATGAACACTGAAGCTTTCTTT. Amino acid sequence: CASNPQMNTEAFF.

This clonotype came up a few times. CDR3: CSVGGRGNTEAFF. The CDR3 bases are TGCAGCGTTGGCGGTCGAGGGAACACTGAAGCTTTCTTT. The rearrangement joins TRBV29-1 to TRBJ1-1; unclear D gene. CDR3 length: 13 amino acids. CDR1 SQVTM and CDR2 ANQGSEA come from the germline V gene. Trimming took 4 bases from V and 1 from J, leaving 10 bases between them.

This clonotype was observed a handful of times. The chain uses TRBV6-2 or TRBV6-3 and TRBJ2-2, with unresolved D. This CDR3 is 14 amino acids long. With 6 bases removed from V and 7 bases from J, the gap between germline ends came to 15 bases. Germline CDR1 is MNHEY and CDR2 is SVGEGT. This CDR3 is CASSRASRVGELFF. CDR3 sequence (DNA): TGTGCCAGCAGCCGCGCGTCTCGCGTCGGGGAGCTGTTTTTT.

This clonotype appeared many times. This sequence joins TRBV21-1 and TRBJ2-3; TRBD1, the D gene given by the table, was not confirmed from the DNA. TRBV21-1 is noted as a pseudogene. The CDR3 runs to 16 residues. The CDR3 DNA is TGTGCCAGCAGCAAACGAGGGGAAAGGCCCACAGATACGCAGTATTTT. Its protein product is CASSKRGERPTDTQYF.

The chain carries TRBV6-1 and TRBJ2-5; the D gene is possibly TRBD1 (6 bases). The CDR3 is made up of 15 amino acids. Trimming took off 0 bases at V and 5 bases at J, with 13 bases between the two ends. The germline gives CDR1 MNHNS, CDR2 SASEGT. CDR3 protein: CASSEALAGVETQYF. In DNA form, the CDR3 reads TGTGCCAGCAGTGAAGCGCTTGCAGGGGTGGAGACCCAGTACTTC.